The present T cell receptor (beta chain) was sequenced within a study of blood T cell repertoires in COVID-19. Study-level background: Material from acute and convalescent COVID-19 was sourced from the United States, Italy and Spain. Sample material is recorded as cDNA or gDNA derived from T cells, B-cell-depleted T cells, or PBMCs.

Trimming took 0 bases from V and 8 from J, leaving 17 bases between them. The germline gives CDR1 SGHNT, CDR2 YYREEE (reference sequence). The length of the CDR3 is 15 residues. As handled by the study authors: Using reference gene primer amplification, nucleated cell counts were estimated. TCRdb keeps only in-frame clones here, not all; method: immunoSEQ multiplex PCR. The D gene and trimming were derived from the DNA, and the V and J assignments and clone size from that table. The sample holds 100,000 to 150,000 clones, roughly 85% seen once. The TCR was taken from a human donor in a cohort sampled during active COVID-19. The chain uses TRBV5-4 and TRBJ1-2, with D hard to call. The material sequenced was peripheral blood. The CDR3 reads CASSLDLDLLEGYTF. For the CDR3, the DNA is TGTGCCAGCAGCTTGGACTTAGATCTGCTCGAAGGCTACACCTTC. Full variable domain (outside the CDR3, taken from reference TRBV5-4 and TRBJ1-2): ETGVTQSPTHLIKTRGQQVTLRCSSQSGHNTVSWYQQALGQGPQFIFQYYREEENGRGNFPPRFSGLQFPNYSSELNVNALELDDSALYLCASSLDLDLLEGYTFGSGTRLTVV.